One sample yielded the 14 T cell receptor beta chains listed below, sequenced in a study of blood T cells in healthy people across ages. Sample-barcoded 5' priming and a J-beta primer mix drove a second PCR of roughly 7 to 11 cycles. TCRdb processed the 5' RACE reads anew with MiXCR; each CDR3 protein has one entry. Counted here are about 500,000 distinct CDR3 sequences, 24% occurring once; the ten biggest clones make up roughly 9.4%. A further study also used this sample, focusing on T cells of mothers and their children.

Input material: blood. The receptors come from a boy between 10 and 17 years old in good health.

This chain uses TRBV5-1 with TRBJ2-1; D is uncertain. The J call may be incorrect, as the DNA end agrees better with TRBJ2-7. CDR1 is SGHRS and CDR2 is YFSETQ in the germline V gene. CDR3 size: 14 residues. The CDR3: CASSLVIDSYEQYF. For the CDR3, the DNA is TGCGCCAGCAGCTTGGTGATTGACTCCTACGAGCAGTACTTC.

The V and J genes are TRBV7-9 and TRBJ2-3; 8 positions agree with TRBD1. CDR3 length equals 16 residues. The germline gives CDR1 SEHNR, CDR2 FQNEAQ (reference sequence). J gave up 3 bases and V 4 bases, and 9 bases lay outside the gene matches. CDR3 in amino acids: CASSSTSGGRTDTQYF. DNA for the CDR3: TGTGCCAGCAGCTCAACCTCAGGGGGCAGGACAGATACGCAGTATTTT.

This clonotype was found a few times. J is TRBJ2-7 and V is TRBV6-2 or TRBV6-3; no clear D. The V end was cut by 5 bases, the J end by 3 bases, with 8 bases between. Per germline, CDR1 MNHEY and CDR2 SVGEGT. CDR3 size: 12 residues. CDR3 nucleotides: TGTGCCAGCAGTACGGGCCGCTACGAGCAGTACTTC. The encoded protein is CASSTGRYEQYF.

This clonotype was recorded a few times. V is TRBV3-1 and J is TRBJ2-5; either TRBD1 or TRBD2 may supply D (5 bases each). The CDR3 loop spans 14 amino acids. Germline V CDR1 and CDR2: LGHDT, YNNKEL (reference sequence). Trimming removed 1 base at V and 11 bases at J, with 17 bases between. CDR3 sequence: CASSQAGSRVGQYF. The CDR3 DNA reads as TGTGCCAGCAGCCAAGCAGGGTCGAGGGTAGGGCAGTACTTC.

The chain employs TRBV3-1 and TRBJ2-5; 9 bases match TRBD2. The trim removed 0 bases at V and 3 bases at J, leaving 5 bases unmatched. The CDR3 length is 16 residues. The germline gives CDR1 LGHDT, CDR2 YNNKEL (reference sequence). This chain's CDR3 is CASSQDVVAGEETQYF. DNA for the CDR3: TGTGCCAGCAGCCAAGATGTGGTAGCGGGGGAAGAGACCCAGTACTTC.

V usage is TRBV28 and J usage is TRBJ1-1; no reliable D call. Per germline, CDR1 MDHEN and CDR2 SYDVKM. Trimming shortened V by 6 bases and J by 0 bases, and 8 bases separated the two germline ends. This CDR3 is 13 amino acids long. This CDR3 reads CASRSDVNTEAFF. CDR3 DNA sequence: TGTGCCAGCAGATCCGACGTGAACACTGAAGCTTTCTTT. Full variable domain (outside the CDR3, taken from reference TRBV28 and TRBJ1-1): DVKVTQSSRYLVKRTGEKVFLECVQDMDHENMFWYRQDPGLGLRLIYFSYDVKMKEKGDIPEGYSVSREKKERFSLILESASTNQTSMYLCASRSDVNTEAFFGQGTRLTVV.

This clonotype has a handful of counts. The CDR3 is CASSQDLTSGSPYEQYF. The CDR3 bases are TGCGCCAGCAGCCAAGATTTGACTAGCGGGAGTCCCTACGAGCAGTACTTC. The chain recombines TRBV4-3 with TRBJ2-7, with 12 nucleotides matching TRBD2. V trimming: 0 bases; J trimming: 2 bases; junction bases outside the gene matches: 5. The CDR3 runs 17 residues. The V gene's germline CDR1 is LGHNA and CDR2 YSLEER.

This clonotype has just a few counts. This chain joins TRBV5-1 and TRBJ2-7, with 7 bases fitting TRBD2. The CDR3 runs 15 residues. V trimming: 4 bases; J trimming: 4 bases; junction bases outside the gene matches: 11. Per the germline V gene, CDR1 is SGHRS and CDR2 is YFSETQ. The CDR3 loop reads CASSRKRDPLYEQYF. The CDR3 DNA is TGCGCCAGCAGCAGGAAGCGGGATCCCCTTTACGAGCAGTACTTC.

The J gene is TRBJ2-7, the V gene TRBV20-1, with 9 bases identical to TRBD2. The DNA end is a closer match to TRBJ2-1, so the J assignment may be wrong. Germline V CDR1 and CDR2: DFQATT, SNEGSKA (reference sequence). There are 15 residues in the CDR3. The CDR3 loop is CSARISGGKYNEQFF. DNA of the CDR3: TGCAGTGCTAGGATTAGCGGGGGAAAATACAATGAGCAGTTCTTC.

This clonotype has just a few counts. The V and J genes are TRBV3-1 and TRBJ1-5, with TRBD1 as a possible D gene (5 bases). Trimming removed 0 bases at V and 10 bases at J, with 13 bases between. Per germline, CDR1 LGHDT and CDR2 YNNKEL (reference sequence). The CDR3 contains 14 residues. The CDR3 DNA reads TGTGCCAGCAGCCAAGATGGGGGGGGTCAACCCCAGCATTTT. Amino acid sequence: CASSQDGGGQPQHF.

The chain couples TRBV7-2 to TRBJ2-7; the D gene is possibly TRBD2 (6 bases). V was clipped by 1 base and J by 4 bases, with 17 bases between them. CDR1 and CDR2 from the germline V gene are SGHTA and FQGNSA. This CDR3 is built from 16 residues. CDR3: CASSLGIPPGGYEQYF. In DNA, the CDR3 is TGTGCCAGCAGCTTAGGTATTCCCCCCGGGGGATACGAGCAGTACTTC.

This rearrangement joins TRBV9 to TRBJ2-5; tentatively, D is TRBD1 or TRBD2 (5 bases each). Germline lookup yields CDR1 SGDLS and CDR2 YYNGEE. Deletions cut 0 bases from V and 4 bases from J, with 10 bases between. This CDR3 contains 14 residues. The CDR3 region has the DNA TGTGCCAGCAGCGTAGGGCGAGGGGTAGAGACCCAGTACTTC. Amino acids: CASSVGRGVETQYF.

In its sample, this clonotype was seen a few times. The chain couples TRBV20-1 to TRBJ2-5; TRBD2 agrees at 7 bases. Germline values: CDR1 DFQATT, CDR2 SNEGSKA (reference sequence). CDR3 size: 15 residues. V trimming: 0 bases; J trimming: 5 bases; junction bases outside the gene matches: 9. For the CDR3, the DNA is TGCAGTGCTAGAGACCCGACGCGGGAGAAGGAGACCCAGTACTTC. Protein: CSARDPTREKETQYF.

This chain links TRBV14 with TRBJ1-1; unclear D gene. V dropped 4 bases and J dropped 1 base, with 7 bases sitting between them. Germline lookup yields CDR1 SGHDN and CDR2 FVKESK. This CDR3 is built from 13 residues. CDR3 sequence reads: CASSRDWNTEAFF. The CDR3 coding sequence is TGTGCCAGCAGCCGTGATTGGAACACTGAAGCTTTCTTT. Looking up the rest from reference TRBV14 and TRBJ1-1 gives the full variable domain: EAGVTQFPSHSVIEKGQTVTLRCDPISGHDNLYWYRRVMGKEIKFLLHFVKESKQDESGMPNNRFLAERTGGTYSTLKVQPAELEDSGVYFCASSRDWNTEAFFGQGTRLTVV.